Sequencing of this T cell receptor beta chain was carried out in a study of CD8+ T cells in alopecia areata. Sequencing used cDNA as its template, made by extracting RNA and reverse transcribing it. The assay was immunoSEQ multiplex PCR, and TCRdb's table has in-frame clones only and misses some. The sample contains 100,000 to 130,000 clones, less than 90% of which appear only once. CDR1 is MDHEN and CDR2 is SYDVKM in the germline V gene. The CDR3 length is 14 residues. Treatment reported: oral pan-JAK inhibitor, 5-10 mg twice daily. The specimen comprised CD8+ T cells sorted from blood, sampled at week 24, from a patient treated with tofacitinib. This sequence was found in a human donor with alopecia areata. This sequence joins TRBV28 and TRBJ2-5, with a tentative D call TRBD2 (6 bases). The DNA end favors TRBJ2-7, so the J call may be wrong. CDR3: CASSPLGLRYEQYF. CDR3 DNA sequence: TGTGCCAGCAGTCCCTTGGGACTCCGTTACGAGCAGTACTTC.